The 10 T cell receptor beta chains below come from one sample, sequenced in a study of cytomegalovirus exposure and HLA in healthy donors. Assay used: immunoSEQ multiplex PCR; TCRdb lists only in-frame clones, some missing. The data show approximately 230,000 clones, with 87% seen just once and around 12% held by the top ten. Sequencing was carried out using PBMCs. These receptors were taken from a man between 18 and 35 years old in good health and CMV-seropositive.

The rearrangement uses TRBV30 and TRBJ1-1; D might be TRBD1 (5 bases). Germline assignment: CDR1 GTSNPN and CDR2 SVGIG (reference sequence). The length of the CDR3 is 13 residues. V shed 0 bases and J shed 3 bases, with 8 bases lying between them. In DNA form, the CDR3 reads TGTGCCTGGAGTGTACAGGACTACACTGAAGCTTTCTTT. The encoded protein is CAWSVQDYTEAFF.

V and J are TRBV19 and TRBJ1-5; D gene ambiguous. The ends were cut back, 5 bases at V and 0 bases at J, with 8 bases in the middle. Germline loops: CDR1 LNHDA, CDR2 SQIVND (reference sequence). The CDR3 runs 14 residues. The CDR3 DNA reads TGTGCCAGTAGTCGGGGAATTAGCAATCAGCCCCAGCATTTT. Translating it yields CASSRGISNQPQHF. Complete variable domain (other parts from reference TRBV19 and TRBJ1-5): DGGITQSPKYLFRKEGQNVTLSCEQNLNHDAMYWYRQDPGQGLRLIYYSQIVNDFQKGDIAEGYSVSREKKESFPLTVTSAQKNPTAFYLCASSRGISNQPQHFGDGTRLSIL.

This sequence joins TRBV27 and TRBJ2-1; D unresolved. The germline CDR1 and CDR2 sequences are MNHEY and SMNVEV (reference sequence). CDR3 length equals 12 residues. V lost 5 bases to trimming and J lost 6 bases, with 8 bases between them. The CDR3 nucleotides read TGTGCCAGCAGTGAATCCCTCAATGAGCAGTTCTTC. Its translation is CASSESLNEQFF.

V usage is TRBV5-1 and J usage is TRBJ1-3; D is undetermined. The CDR3 totals 15 residues. Germline loops: CDR1 SGHRS, CDR2 YFSETQ. V was trimmed by 0 bases and J by 0 bases, leaving 7 bases between them. This CDR3 reads CASSLGRNSGNTIYF. The DNA for the CDR3 is TGCGCCAGCAGCTTGGGACGGAACTCTGGAAACACCATATATTTT.

V and J are TRBV6-1 and TRBJ2-7; no firm D call. Germline CDR1 reads MNHNS; CDR2 reads SASEGT. The CDR3 loop spans 14 amino acids. V was trimmed by 6 bases and J by 0 bases, leaving 12 bases between them. CDR3 sequence: CASSGRTSSYEQYF. The DNA of the CDR3 is TGTGCCAGCAGCGGACGGACCAGCTCCTACGAGCAGTACTTC.

The V gene is TRBV5-1, the J gene TRBJ2-5; TRBD2 matches 14 bases. This CDR3 has 15 amino acids. The germline V gene encodes CDR1 SGHRS and CDR2 YFSETQ. V shed 3 bases, J shed 4 bases, and the junction held 2 bases outside the gene matches. The CDR3 bases are TGCGCCAGCAGCTCTGGACTAGCGGGAGGAGAGACCCAGTACTTC. It yields the protein CASSSGLAGGETQYF.

The rearrangement joins TRBV11-2 to TRBJ2-1, with 10 bases lining up with TRBD1. V was clipped by 4 bases and J by 9 bases; unmatched bases: 6. The CDR3 extends over 14 amino acids. Germline-derived CDR1 and CDR2 are SGHAT and FQNNGV. The CDR3 here is CASSSRTGGVEQFF. DNA of the CDR3: TGTGCCAGCAGCTCTAGGACAGGGGGGGTTGAGCAGTTCTTC.

CDR3 sequence reads: CASSEGGQDFAYEQYF. As DNA, the CDR3 is TGTGCCAGCAGTGAGGGGGGTCAAGATTTTGCCTACGAGCAGTACTTC. This sequence joins TRBV6-1 and TRBJ2-7, with D maybe TRBD2 (6 bases). The CDR3 runs 16 residues. Trimming pared 3 bases from V and 2 bases from J, leaving 17 bases between. Germline lookup yields CDR1 MNHNS and CDR2 SASEGT.

The chain uses TRBV6-5 and TRBJ2-3; no firm D call. This CDR3 is 15 amino acids long. Germline CDR1 and CDR2: MNHEY and SVGAGI. V was clipped by 1 base and J by 0 bases, with 8 bases between them. The CDR3 is CASSYYLGSTDTQYF. As DNA, the CDR3 is TGTGCCAGCAGTTACTATTTGGGGAGCACAGATACGCAGTATTTT.

The V and J genes are TRBV5-6 and TRBJ1-1; D might be TRBD1 (6 bases). With 3 bases removed from V and 5 bases from J, the gap between germline ends came to 17 bases. The germline V gene encodes CDR1 SGHDT and CDR2 YYEEEE. This CDR3 comprises 15 residues. The CDR3 DNA follows: TGTGCCAGCAGCTCCGTGGACAGACCTGGGACTGAAGCTTTCTTT. This encodes CASSSVDRPGTEAFF.